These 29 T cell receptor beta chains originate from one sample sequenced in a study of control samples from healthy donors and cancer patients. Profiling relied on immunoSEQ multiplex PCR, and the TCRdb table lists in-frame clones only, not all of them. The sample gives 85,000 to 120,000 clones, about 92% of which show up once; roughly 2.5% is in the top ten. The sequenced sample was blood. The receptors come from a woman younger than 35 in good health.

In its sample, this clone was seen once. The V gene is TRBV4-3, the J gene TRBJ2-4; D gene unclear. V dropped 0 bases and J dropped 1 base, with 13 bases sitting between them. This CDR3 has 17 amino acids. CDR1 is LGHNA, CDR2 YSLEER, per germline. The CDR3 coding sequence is TGCGCCAGCAGCCAAGACTGGGGAAGTCCGGCCAAAAACATTCAGTACTTC. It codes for CASSQDWGSPAKNIQYF.

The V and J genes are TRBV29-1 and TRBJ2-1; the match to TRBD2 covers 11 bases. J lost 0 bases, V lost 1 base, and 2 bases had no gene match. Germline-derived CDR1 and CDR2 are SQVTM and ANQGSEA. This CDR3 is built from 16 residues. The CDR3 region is CSVEGLAGTSYNEQFF. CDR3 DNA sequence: TGCAGCGTTGAAGGACTAGCGGGGACCTCCTACAATGAGCAGTTCTTC.

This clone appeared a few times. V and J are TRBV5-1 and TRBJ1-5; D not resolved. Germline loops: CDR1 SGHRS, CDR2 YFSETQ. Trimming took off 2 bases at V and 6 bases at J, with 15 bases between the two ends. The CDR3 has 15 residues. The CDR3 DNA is TGCGCCAGCAGCTTAGGATTGGGTCCCGGTCAGCCCCAGCATTTT. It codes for CASSLGLGPGQPQHF.

The chain's CDR3 is CASSPRGQPGNTIYF. In nucleotides, the CDR3 is TGTGCCAGCAGCCCCAGGGGGCAACCTGGAAACACCATATATTTT. The J gene is TRBJ1-3, the V gene TRBV27; 8 bases align to TRBD1. V was clipped by 6 bases and J by 2 bases; unmatched bases: 6. This CDR3 comprises 15 residues. From germline, CDR1 is MNHEY and CDR2 SMNVEV (reference sequence).

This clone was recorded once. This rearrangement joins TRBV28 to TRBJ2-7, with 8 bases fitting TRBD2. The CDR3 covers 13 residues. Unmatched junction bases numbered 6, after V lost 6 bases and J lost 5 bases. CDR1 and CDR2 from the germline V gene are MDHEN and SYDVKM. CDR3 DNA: TGTGCCAGCAGAGGCCGGGGGGGCGACGAGCAGTACTTC. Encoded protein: CASRGRGGDEQYF.

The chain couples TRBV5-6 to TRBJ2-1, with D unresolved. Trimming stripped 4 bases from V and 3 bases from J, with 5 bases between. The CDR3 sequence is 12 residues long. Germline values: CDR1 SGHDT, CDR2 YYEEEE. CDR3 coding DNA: TGTGCCAGCAGCCTCGACTACAATGAGCAGTTCTTC. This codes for CASSLDYNEQFF.

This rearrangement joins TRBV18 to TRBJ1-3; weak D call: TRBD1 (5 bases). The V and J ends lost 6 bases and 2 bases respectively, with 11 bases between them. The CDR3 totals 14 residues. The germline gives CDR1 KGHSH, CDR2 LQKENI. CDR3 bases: TGTGCCAGCTCCCCGCAGGGAACTGGAAACACCATATATTTT. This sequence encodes CASSPQGTGNTIYF.

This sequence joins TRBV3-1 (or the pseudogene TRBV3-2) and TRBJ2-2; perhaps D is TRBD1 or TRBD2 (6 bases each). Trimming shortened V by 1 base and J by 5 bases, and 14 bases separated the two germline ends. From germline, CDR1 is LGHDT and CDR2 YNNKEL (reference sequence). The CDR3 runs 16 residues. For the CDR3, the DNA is TGTGCCAGCAGCCAAGTTTCGGGGGCTCTAACCGGGGAGCTGTTTTTT. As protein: CASSQVSGALTGELFF.

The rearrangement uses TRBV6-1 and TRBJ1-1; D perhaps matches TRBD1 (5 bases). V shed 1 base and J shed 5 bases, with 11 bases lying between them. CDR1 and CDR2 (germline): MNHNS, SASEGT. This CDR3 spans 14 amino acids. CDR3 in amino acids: CASSEVEGWTEAFF. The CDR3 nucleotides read TGTGCCAGCAGTGAAGTGGAGGGGTGGACTGAAGCTTTCTTT.

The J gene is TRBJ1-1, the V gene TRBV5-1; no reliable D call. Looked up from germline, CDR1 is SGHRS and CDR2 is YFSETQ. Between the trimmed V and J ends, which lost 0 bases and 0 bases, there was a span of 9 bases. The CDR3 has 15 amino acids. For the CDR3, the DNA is TGCGCCAGCAGCTTGGCTATGGCGATGAACACTGAAGCTTTCTTT. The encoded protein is CASSLAMAMNTEAFF.

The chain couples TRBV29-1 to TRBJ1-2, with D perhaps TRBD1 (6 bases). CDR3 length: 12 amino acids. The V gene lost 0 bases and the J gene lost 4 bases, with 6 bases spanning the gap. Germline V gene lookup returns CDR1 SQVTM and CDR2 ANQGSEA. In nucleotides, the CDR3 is TGCAGCGTTGAAGACAGGGGCTATGGCTACACCTTC. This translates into CSVEDRGYGYTF. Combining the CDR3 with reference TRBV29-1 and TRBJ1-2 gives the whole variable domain SAVISQKPSRDICQRGTSLTIQCQVDSQVTMMFWYRQQPGQSLTLIATANQGSEATYESGFVIDKFPISRPNLTFSTLTVSNMSPEDSSIYLCSVEDRGYGYTFGSGTRLTVV.

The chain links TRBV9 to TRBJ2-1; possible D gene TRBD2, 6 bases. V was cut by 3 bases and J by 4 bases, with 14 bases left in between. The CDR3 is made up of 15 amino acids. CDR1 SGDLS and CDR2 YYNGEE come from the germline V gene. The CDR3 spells CASSGGGTVYNEQFF. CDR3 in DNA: TGTGCCAGCAGCGGTGGCGGGACCGTATACAATGAGCAGTTCTTC.

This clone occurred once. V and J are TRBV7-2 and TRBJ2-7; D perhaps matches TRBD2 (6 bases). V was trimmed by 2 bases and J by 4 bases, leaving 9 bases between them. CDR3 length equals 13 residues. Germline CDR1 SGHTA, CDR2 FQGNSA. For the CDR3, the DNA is TGTGCCAGCAGCTTATTGGCGGGGTACGAGCAGTACTTC. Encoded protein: CASSLLAGYEQYF.

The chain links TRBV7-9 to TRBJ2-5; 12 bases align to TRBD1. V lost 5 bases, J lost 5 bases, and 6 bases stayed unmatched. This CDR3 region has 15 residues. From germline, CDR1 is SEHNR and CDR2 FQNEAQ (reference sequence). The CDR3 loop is CASSTGTGGSETQYF. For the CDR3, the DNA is TGTGCCAGCAGCACCGGGACAGGGGGCAGCGAGACCCAGTACTTC.

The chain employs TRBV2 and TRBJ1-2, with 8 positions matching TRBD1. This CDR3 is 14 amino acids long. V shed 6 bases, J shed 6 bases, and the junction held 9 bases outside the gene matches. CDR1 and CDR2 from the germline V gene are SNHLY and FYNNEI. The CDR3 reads CASRETGVEDGYTF. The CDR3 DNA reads TGTGCCAGCAGAGAGACAGGGGTGGAGGATGGCTACACCTTC. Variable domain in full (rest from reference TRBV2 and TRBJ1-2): EPEVTQTPSHQVTQMGQEVILRCVPISNHLYFYWYRQILGQKVEFLVSFYNNEISEKSEIFDDQFSVERPDGSNFTLKIRSTKLEDSAMYFCASRETGVEDGYTFGSGTRLTVV.

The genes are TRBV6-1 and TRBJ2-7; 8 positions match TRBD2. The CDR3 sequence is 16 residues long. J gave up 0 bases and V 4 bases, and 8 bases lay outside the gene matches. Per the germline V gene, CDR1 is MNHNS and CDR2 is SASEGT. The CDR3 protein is CASSGLVGTSSYEQYF. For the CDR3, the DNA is TGTGCCAGCAGTGGCCTCGTCGGGACTAGCTCCTACGAGCAGTACTTC.

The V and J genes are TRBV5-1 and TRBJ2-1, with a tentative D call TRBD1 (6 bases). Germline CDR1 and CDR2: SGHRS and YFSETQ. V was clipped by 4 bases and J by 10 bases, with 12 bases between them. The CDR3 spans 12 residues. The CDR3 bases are TGCGCCAGCAGCCCTCACAGGGACGAGCAGTTCTTC. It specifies CASSPHRDEQFF.

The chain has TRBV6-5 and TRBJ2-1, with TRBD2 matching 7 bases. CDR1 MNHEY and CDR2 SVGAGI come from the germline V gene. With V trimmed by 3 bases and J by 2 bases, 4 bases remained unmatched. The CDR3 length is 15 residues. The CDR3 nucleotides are TGTGCCAGCAGTTATTCTAGCGGAGCCTACAATGAGCAGTTCTTC. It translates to CASSYSSGAYNEQFF.

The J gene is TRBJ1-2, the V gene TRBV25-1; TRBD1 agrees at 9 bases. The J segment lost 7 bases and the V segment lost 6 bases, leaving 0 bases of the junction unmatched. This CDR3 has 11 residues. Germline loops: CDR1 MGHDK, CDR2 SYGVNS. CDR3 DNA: TGTGCCAGCAGGACAGGGGGTGGCTACACCTTC. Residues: CASRTGGGYTF.

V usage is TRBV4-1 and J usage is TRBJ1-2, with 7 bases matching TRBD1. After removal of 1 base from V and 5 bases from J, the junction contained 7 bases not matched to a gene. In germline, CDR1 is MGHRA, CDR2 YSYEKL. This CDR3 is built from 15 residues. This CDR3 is CASSQVNRGEYGYTF. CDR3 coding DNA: TGCGCCAGCAGCCAAGTAAACAGGGGCGAGTATGGCTACACCTTC.

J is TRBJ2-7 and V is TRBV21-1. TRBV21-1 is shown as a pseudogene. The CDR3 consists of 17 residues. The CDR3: CASSTAPEGCSPYEQYF. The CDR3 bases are TGTGCCAGCAGCACCGCGCCCGAGGGGTGTAGTCCCTACGAGCAGTACTTC.

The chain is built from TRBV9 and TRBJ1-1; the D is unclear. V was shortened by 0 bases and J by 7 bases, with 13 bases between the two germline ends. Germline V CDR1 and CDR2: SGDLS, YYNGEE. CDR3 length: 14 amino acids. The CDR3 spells CASSVDVGRSEAFF. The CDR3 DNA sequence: TGTGCCAGCAGCGTAGATGTGGGAAGGAGTGAAGCTTTCTTT.

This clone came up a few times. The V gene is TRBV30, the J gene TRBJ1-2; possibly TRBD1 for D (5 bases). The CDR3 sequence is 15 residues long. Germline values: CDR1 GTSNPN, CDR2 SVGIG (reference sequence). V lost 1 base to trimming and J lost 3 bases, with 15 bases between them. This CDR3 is CAWSGSGPNDYGYTF. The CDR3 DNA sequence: TGTGCCTGGAGTGGCTCGGGACCGAATGACTATGGCTACACCTTC.

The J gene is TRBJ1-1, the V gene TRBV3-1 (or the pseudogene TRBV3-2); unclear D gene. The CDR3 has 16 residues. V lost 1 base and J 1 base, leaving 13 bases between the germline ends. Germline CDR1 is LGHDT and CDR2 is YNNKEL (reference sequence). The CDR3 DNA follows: TGTGCCAGCAGCCAAGCCCCTCCGGAATCGAACACTGAAGCTTTCTTT. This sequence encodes CASSQAPPESNTEAFF.

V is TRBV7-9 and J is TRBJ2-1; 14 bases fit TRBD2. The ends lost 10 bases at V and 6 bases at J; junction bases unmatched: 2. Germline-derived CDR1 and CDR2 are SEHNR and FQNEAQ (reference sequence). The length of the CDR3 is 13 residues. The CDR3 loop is CATGLAGVNEQFF. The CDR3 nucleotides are TGTGCCACGGGACTAGCGGGAGTCAATGAGCAGTTCTTC. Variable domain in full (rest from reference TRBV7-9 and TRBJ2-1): DTGVSQNPRHKITKRGQNVTFRCDPISEHNRLYWYRQTLGQGPEFLTYFQNEAQLEKSRLLSDRFSAERPKGSFSTLEIQRTEQGDSAMYLCATGLAGVNEQFFGPGTRLTVL.

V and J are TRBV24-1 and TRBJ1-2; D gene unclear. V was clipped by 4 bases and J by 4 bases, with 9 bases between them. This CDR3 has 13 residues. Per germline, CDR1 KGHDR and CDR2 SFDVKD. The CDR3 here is CATSETTGYGYTF. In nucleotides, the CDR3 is TGTGCCACCAGTGAGACGACGGGCTATGGCTACACCTTC.

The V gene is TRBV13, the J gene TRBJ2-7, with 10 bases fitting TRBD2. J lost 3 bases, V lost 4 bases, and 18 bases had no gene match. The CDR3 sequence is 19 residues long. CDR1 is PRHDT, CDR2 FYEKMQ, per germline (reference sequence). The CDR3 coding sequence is TGTGCCAGCAGCTCTAGACTAGCGGGCAACTTTCACTTAGGCTACGAGCAGTACTTC. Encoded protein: CASSSRLAGNFHLGYEQYF.

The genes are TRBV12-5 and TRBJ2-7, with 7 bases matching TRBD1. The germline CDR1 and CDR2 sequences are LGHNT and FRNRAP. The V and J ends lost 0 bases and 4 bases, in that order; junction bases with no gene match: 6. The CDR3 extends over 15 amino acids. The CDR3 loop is CASGLVLGQAYEQYF. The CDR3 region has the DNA TGTGCTAGTGGTTTGGTACTAGGACAGGCATACGAGCAGTACTTC. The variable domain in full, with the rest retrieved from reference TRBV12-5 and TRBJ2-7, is DARVTQTPRHKVTEMGQEVTMRCQPILGHNTVFWYRQTMMQGLELLAYFRNRAPLDDSGMPKDRFSAEMPDATLATLKIQPSEPRDSAVYFCASGLVLGQAYEQYFGPGTRLTVT.

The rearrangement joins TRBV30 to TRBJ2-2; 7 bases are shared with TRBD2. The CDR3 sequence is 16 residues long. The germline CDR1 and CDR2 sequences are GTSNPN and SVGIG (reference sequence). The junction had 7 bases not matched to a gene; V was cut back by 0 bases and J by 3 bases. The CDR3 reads CAWSVRLADYTGELFF. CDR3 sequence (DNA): TGTGCCTGGAGTGTACGGCTAGCGGATTACACCGGGGAGCTGTTTTTT.